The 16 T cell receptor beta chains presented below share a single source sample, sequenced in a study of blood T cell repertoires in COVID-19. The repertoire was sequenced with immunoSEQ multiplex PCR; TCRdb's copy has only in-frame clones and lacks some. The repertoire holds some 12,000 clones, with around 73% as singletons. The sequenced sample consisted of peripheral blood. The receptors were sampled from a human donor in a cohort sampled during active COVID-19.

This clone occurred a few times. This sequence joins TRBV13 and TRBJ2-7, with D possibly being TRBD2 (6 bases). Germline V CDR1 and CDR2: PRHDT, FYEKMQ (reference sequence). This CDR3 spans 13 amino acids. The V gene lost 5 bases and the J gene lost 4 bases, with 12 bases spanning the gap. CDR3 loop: CASSTRLEYEQYF. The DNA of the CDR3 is TGTGCCAGCAGCACACGACTAGAATACGAGCAGTACTTC.

Here the CDR3 DNA reads TGCGCCAGCAGCCAAGATCCTACGGGGGGGCCAAGGAATGAGCAGTTCTTC. Its protein is CASSQDPTGGPRNEQFF. This rearrangement joins TRBV4-1 to TRBJ2-1; 8 bases match TRBD2. Per germline, CDR1 MGHRA and CDR2 YSYEKL. Trimming cost V 0 bases and J 7 bases; bases outside gene matches: 11. CDR3 size: 17 residues.

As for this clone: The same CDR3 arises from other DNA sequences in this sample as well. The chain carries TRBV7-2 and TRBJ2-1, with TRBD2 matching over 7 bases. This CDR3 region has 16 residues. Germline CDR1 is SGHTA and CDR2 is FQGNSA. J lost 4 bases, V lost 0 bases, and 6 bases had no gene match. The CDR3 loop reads CASSLAPAGVYNEQFF. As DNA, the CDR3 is TGTGCCAGCAGCTTAGCGCCGGCGGGGGTTTACAATGAGCAGTTCTTC.

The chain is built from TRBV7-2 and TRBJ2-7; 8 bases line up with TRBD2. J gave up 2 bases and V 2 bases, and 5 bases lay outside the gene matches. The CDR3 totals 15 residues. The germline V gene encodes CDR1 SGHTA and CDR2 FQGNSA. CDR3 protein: CASSLSPGLAYEQYF. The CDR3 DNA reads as TGTGCCAGCAGCTTAAGTCCGGGACTAGCCTACGAGCAGTACTTC. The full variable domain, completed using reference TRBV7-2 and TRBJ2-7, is GAGVSQSPSNKVTEKGKDVELRCDPISGHTALYWYRQSLGQGLEFLIYFQGNSAPDKSGLPSDRFSAERTGGSVSTLTIQRTQQEDSAVYLCASSLSPGLAYEQYFGPGTRLTVT.

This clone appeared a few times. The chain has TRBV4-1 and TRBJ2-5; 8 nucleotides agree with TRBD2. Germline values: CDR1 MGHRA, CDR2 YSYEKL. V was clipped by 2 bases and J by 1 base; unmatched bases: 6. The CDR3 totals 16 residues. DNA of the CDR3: TGCGCCAGCAGCCAATCGGGACTAGGGGTCCAAGAGACCCAGTACTTC. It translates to CASSQSGLGVQETQYF.

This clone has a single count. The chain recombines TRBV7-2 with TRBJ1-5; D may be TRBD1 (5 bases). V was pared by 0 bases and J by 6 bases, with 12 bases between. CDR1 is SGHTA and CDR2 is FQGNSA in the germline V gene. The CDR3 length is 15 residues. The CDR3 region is CASSLALGQGQPQHF. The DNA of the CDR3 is TGTGCCAGCAGCTTAGCGCTGGGGCAGGGTCAGCCCCAGCATTTT.

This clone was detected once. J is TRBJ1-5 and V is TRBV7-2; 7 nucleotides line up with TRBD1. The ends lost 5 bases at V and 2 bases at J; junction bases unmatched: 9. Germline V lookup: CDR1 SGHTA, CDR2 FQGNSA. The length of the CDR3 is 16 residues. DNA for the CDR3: TGTGCCAGCAGCCCAGGACAGGTTTACGGCAATCAGCCCCAGCATTTT. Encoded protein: CASSPGQVYGNQPQHF.

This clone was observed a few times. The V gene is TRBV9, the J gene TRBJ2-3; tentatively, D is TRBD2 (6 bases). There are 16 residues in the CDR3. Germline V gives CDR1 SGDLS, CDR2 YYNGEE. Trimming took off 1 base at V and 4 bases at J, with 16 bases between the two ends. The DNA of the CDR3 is TGTGCCAGCAGCGTATACGGAGGTACGGGAGCAGATACGCAGTATTTT. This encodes CASSVYGGTGADTQYF.

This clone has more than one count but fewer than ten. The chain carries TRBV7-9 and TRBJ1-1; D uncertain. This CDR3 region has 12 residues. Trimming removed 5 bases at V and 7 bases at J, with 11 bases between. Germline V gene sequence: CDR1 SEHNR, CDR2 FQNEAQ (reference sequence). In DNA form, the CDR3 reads TGTGCCAGCAGCGGCCGGGATGTTGAAGCTTTCTTT. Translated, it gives CASSGRDVEAFF.

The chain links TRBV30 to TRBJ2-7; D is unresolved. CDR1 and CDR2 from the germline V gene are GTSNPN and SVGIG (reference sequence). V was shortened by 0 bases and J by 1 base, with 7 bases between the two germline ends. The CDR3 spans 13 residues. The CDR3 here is CAWSVRVSYEQYF. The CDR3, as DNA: TGTGCCTGGAGTGTACGGGTTTCCTACGAGCAGTACTTC.

CDR3: CASSLVVGRGNTIYF. The CDR3 DNA reads as TGTGCCAGCAGCTTAGTGGTAGGGAGGGGAAACACCATATATTTT. The chain has TRBV7-2 and TRBJ1-3; D gene unclear. Per germline, CDR1 SGHTA and CDR2 FQGNSA. V lost 1 base to trimming and J lost 4 bases, with 11 bases between them. The CDR3 sequence is 15 residues long.

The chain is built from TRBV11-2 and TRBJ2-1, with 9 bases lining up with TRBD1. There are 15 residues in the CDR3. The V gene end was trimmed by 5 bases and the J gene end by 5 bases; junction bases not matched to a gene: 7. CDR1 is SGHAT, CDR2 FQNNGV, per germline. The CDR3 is CASSPGTGWDNEQFF. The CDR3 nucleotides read TGTGCCAGCAGCCCCGGGACAGGGTGGGACAATGAGCAGTTCTTC. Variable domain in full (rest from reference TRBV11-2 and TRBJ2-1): EAGVAQSPRYKIIEKRQSVAFWCNPISGHATLYWYQQILGQGPKLLIQFQNNGVVDDSQLPKDRFSAERLKGVDSTLKIQPAKLEDSAVYLCASSPGTGWDNEQFFGPGTRLTVL.

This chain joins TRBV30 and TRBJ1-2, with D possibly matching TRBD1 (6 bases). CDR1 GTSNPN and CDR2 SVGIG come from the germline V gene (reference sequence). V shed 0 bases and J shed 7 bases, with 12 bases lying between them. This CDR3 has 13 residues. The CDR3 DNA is TGTGCCTGGAGTGTCGGCAGGGGAGTTGGCTACACCTTC. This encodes CAWSVGRGVGYTF.

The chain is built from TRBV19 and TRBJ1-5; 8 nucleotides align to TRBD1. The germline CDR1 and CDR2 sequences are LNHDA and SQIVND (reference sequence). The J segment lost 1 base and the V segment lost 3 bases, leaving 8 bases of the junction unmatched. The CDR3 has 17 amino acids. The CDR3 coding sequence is TGTGCCAGTAGTATCGGGCCAGGGGGCAGGAGCAATCAGCCCCAGCATTTT. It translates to CASSIGPGGRSNQPQHF.

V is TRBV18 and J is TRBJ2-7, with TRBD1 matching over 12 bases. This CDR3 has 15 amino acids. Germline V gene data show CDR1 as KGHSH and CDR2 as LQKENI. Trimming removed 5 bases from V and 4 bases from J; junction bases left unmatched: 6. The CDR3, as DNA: TGTGCCAGCTCAGGTCCGGGACAGGGGGCGTACGAGCAGTACTTC. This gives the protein CASSGPGQGAYEQYF.

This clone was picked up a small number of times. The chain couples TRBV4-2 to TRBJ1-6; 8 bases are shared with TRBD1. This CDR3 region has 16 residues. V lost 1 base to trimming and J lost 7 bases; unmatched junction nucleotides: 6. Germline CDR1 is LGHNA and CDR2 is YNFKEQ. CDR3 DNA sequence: TGTGCCAGCAGCCAAGGTGCGGACAGGGCGAATTCACCCCTCCACTTT. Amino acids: CASSQGADRANSPLHF.